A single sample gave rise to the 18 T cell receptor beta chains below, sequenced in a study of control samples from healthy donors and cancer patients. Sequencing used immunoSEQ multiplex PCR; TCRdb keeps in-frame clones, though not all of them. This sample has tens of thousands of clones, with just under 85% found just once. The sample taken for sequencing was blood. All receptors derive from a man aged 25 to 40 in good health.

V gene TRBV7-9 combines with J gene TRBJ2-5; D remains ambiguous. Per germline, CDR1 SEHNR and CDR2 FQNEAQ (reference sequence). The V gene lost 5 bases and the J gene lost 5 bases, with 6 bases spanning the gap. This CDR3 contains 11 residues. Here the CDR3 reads CASSPQETQYF. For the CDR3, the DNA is TGTGCCAGCAGCCCTCAGGAGACCCAGTACTTC.

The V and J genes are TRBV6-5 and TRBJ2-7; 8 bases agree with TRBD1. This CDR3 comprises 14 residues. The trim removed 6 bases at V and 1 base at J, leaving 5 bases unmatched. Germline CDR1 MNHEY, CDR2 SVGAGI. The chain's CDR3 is CASRPTGESYEQYF. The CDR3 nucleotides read TGTGCCAGCAGGCCGACAGGGGAATCCTACGAGCAGTACTTC.

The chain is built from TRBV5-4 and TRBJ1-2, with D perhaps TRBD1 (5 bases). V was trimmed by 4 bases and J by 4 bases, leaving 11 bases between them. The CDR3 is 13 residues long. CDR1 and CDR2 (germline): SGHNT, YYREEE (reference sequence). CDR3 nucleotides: TGTGCCAGCAGCCCCGGACATATCTATGGCTACACCTTC. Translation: CASSPGHIYGYTF.

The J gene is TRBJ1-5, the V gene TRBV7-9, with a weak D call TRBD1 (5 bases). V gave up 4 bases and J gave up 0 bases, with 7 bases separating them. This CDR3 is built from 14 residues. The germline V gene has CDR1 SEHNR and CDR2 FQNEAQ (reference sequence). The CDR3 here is CASSSDSSNQPQHF. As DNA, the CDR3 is TGTGCCAGCAGCTCAGACAGTAGCAATCAGCCCCAGCATTTT.

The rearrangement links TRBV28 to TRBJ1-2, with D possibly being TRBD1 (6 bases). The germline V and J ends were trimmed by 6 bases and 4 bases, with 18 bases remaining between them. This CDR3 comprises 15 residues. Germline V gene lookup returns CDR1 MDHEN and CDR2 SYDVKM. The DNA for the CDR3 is TGTGCCAGCAGCCCCTTGGTGGGGGCTCGCTATGGCTACACCTTC. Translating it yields CASSPLVGARYGYTF.

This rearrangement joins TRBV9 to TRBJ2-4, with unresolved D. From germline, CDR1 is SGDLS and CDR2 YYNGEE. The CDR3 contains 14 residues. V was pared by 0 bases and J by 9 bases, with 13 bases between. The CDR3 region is CASSVEPLLGIQYF. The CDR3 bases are TGTGCCAGCAGCGTAGAACCTTTGCTGGGCATTCAGTACTTC.

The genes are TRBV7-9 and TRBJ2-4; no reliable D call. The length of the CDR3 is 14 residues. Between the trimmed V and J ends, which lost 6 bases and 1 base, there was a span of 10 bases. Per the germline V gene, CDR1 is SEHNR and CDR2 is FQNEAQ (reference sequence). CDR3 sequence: CASSSTRAKNIQYF. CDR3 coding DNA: TGTGCCAGCAGTTCCACTCGGGCCAAAAACATTCAGTACTTC.

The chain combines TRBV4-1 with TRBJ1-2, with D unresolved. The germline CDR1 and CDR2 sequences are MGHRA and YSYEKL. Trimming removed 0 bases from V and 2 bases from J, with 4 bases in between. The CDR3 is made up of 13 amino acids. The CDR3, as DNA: TGCGCCAGCAGCCAAGACAGGAACTATGGCTACACCTTC. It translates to CASSQDRNYGYTF.

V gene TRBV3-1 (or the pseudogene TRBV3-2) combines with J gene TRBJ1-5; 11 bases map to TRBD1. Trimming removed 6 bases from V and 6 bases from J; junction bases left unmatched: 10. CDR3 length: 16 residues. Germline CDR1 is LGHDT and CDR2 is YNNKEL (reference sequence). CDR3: CASSRGTGGNGQPQHF. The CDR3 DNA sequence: TGTGCCAGCAGTCGGGGGACAGGGGGTAATGGTCAGCCCCAGCATTTT.

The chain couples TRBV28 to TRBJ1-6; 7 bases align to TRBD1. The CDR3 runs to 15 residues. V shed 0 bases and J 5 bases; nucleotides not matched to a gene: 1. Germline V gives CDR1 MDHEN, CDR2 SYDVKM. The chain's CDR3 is CASSLWTGNNSPLHF. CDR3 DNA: TGTGCCAGCAGTTTATGGACAGGGAATAATTCACCCCTCCACTTT.

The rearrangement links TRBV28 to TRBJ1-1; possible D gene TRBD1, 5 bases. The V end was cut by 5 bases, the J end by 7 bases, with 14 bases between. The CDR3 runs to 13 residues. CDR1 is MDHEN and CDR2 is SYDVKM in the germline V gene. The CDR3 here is CASSQGARSEAFF. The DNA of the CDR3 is TGTGCCAGCAGTCAAGGGGCCCGGAGTGAAGCTTTCTTT.

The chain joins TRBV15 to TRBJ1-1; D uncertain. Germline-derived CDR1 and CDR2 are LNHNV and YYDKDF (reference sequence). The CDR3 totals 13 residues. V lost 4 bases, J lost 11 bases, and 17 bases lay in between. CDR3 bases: TGTGCCACCAGCAAACAAACCTACGGCAGGGCTTTCTTT. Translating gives CATSKQTYGRAFF.

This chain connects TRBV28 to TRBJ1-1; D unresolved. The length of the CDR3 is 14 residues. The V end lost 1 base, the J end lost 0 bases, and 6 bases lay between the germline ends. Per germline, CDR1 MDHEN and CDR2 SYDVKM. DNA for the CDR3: TGTGCCAGCAGTTTATTTCTGATGAACACTGAAGCTTTCTTT. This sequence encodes CASSLFLMNTEAFF.

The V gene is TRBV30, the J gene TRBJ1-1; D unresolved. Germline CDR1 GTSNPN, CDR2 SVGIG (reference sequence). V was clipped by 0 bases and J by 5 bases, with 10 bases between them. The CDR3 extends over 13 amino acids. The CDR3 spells CAWSVGTGTEAFF. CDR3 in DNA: TGTGCCTGGAGTGTTGGCACGGGGACTGAAGCTTTCTTT.

The CDR3, as DNA: TGTGCCTGGAGTGTTGGACTAGCAGATACGCAGTATTTT. Amino acids: CAWSVGLADTQYF. J is TRBJ2-3 and V is TRBV30, with TRBD2 identical over 7 bases. This CDR3 is built from 13 residues. Losses at the gene ends were 0 bases for V and 4 bases for J; bases not matched to a gene: 1. Germline CDR1 and CDR2: GTSNPN and SVGIG (reference sequence).

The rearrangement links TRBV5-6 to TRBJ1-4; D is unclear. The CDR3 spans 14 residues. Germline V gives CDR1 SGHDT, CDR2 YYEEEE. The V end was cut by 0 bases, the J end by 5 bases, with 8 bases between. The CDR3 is CASSLGAENEKLFF. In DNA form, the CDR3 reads TGTGCCAGCAGCTTGGGGGCAGAGAATGAAAAACTGTTTTTT. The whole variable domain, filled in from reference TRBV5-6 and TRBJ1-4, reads DAGVTQSPTHLIKTRGQQVTLRCSPKSGHDTVSWYQQALGQGPQFIFQYYEEEERQRGNFPDRFSGHQFPNYSSELNVNALLLGDSALYLCASSLGAENEKLFFGSGTQLSVL.

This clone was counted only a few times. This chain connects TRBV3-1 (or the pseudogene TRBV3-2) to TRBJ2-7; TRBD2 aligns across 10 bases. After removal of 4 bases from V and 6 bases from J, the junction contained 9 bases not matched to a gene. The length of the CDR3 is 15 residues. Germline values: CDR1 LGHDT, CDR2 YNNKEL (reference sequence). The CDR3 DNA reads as TGTGCCAGCAGCCCACTCCCTAGCGGGGGCCGCGAGCAGTACTTC. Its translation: CASSPLPSGGREQYF.

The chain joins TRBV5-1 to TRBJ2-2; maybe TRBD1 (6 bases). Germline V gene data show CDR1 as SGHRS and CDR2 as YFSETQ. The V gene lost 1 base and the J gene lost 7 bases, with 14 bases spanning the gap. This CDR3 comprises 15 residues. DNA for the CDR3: TGCGCCAGCAGCTTGTGGGGGCCCTATAACGGGGAGCTGTTTTTT. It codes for CASSLWGPYNGELFF.